Each of the 7 T cell receptor beta chains below was sequenced from the same sample in a study of cytomegalovirus exposure and HLA in healthy donors. 13 Jbeta primers and 60 Vbeta primers were used for the PCR. Some clones are missing from TCRdb's copy, which holds only in-frame ones; the method was immunoSEQ multiplex PCR. The profile shows 90,000 to 95,000 clones, about three quarters of them singletons. Sequenced input: PBMCs. These receptor sequences come from a male donor in good health and CMV-seropositive.

The chain employs TRBV28 and TRBJ1-2; possible D gene TRBD1, 5 bases. This CDR3 contains 14 residues. Germline lookup yields CDR1 MDHEN and CDR2 SYDVKM. V lost 5 bases and J 6 bases, leaving 16 bases between the germline ends. The CDR3 is CASSVNPRVHGYTF. The CDR3 DNA follows: TGTGCCAGCAGTGTAAACCCCAGGGTTCATGGCTACACCTTC.

This clone is labeled as medium-sized. V and J are TRBV15 and TRBJ1-4; D gene uncertain. Trimming removed 3 bases from V and 4 bases from J, with 6 bases in between. Germline CDR1 reads LNHNV; CDR2 reads YYDKDF (reference sequence). The CDR3 consists of 13 residues. CDR3 amino acids: CATSSYSNEKLFF. CDR3 bases: TGTGCCACCAGCAGCTACAGTAATGAAAAACTGTTTTTT.

The rearrangement links TRBV28 to TRBJ2-2; D not certain. V lost 7 bases, J lost 5 bases, and 5 bases lay in between. There are 11 residues in the CDR3. Germline V lookup: CDR1 MDHEN, CDR2 SYDVKM. The CDR3 here is CASISTGELFF. The DNA for the CDR3 is TGTGCCAGCATCTCGACCGGGGAGCTGTTTTTT.

The J gene is TRBJ2-2, the V gene TRBV7-2; no clear D gene. V was shortened by 0 bases and J by 6 bases, with 8 bases between the two germline ends. The germline gives CDR1 SGHTA, CDR2 FQGNSA. The CDR3 has 14 residues. The CDR3: CASSLAAAAGELFF. As DNA, the CDR3 is TGTGCCAGCAGCTTAGCGGCTGCGGCCGGGGAGCTGTTTTTT.

The chain combines TRBV2 with TRBJ2-1, with D hard to call. The CDR3 totals 16 residues. CDR1 and CDR2 (germline): SNHLY, FYNNEI. Trimming took off 6 bases at V and 4 bases at J, with 19 bases between the two ends. The CDR3 is CASRNPVEVFYNEQFF. The DNA for the CDR3 is TGTGCCAGCAGGAACCCTGTTGAGGTCTTTTACAATGAGCAGTTCTTC.

The rearrangement links TRBV28 to TRBJ1-5, with D perhaps TRBD1 (5 bases). In germline, CDR1 is MDHEN, CDR2 SYDVKM. Trimming stripped 6 bases from V and 3 bases from J, with 9 bases between. The CDR3 length is 13 residues. The CDR3 nucleotides are TGTGCCAGCAGCACAGGTTTCAATCAGCCCCAGCATTTT. Translation gives CASSTGFNQPQHF.

The gene calls are TRBV5-6 and TRBJ1-2; 7 bases are shared with TRBD1. Germline V gives CDR1 SGHDT, CDR2 YYEEEE. With V trimmed by 0 bases and J by 5 bases, 10 bases remained unmatched. This CDR3 has 16 residues. CDR3 loop: CASSLAHRGSSYGYTF. CDR3 in DNA: TGTGCCAGCAGCTTGGCTCACAGGGGATCTTCATATGGCTACACCTTC.